Listed here are 28 T cell receptor beta chains from one sample, sequenced in a study of cytomegalovirus exposure and HLA in healthy donors. A multiplex PCR was run with 60 Vbeta primers and 13 Jbeta primers. Profiling relied on immunoSEQ multiplex PCR, and the TCRdb table lists in-frame clones only, not all of them. Of roughly 160,000 clones listed, around three quarters were seen once; the top ten hold 1.5% to 2%. The sequencing input was PBMCs. The receptor source for this set is a woman under 40 in good health and CMV-seronegative.

This clone was counted a single time. The gene calls are TRBV2 and TRBJ2-5; 10 nucleotides agree with TRBD1. Near its end, the DNA agrees better with TRBJ2-7, so the J call may be wrong. Germline V gene lookup returns CDR1 SNHLY and CDR2 FYNNEI. The CDR3 runs to 15 residues. The CDR3 region is CASTNPGQGKNEQYF. In DNA form, the CDR3 reads TGTGCCAGCACTAACCCGGGACAGGGGAAGAACGAGCAGTACTTC.

CDR3 DNA sequence: TGTGCCAGTCATGACAGGGACTCTAACTATGGCTACACCTTC. This translates into CASHDRDSNYGYTF. V usage is TRBV19 and J usage is TRBJ1-2; TRBD1 matches 7 bases. The CDR3 consists of 14 residues. The J segment lost 0 bases and the V segment lost 8 bases, leaving 6 bases of the junction unmatched. Germline assignment: CDR1 LNHDA and CDR2 SQIVND (reference sequence).

The chain is built from TRBV11-2 and TRBJ1-6; D unresolved. This CDR3 region has 15 residues. Germline V gene lookup returns CDR1 SGHAT and CDR2 FQNNGV. V was trimmed by 1 base and J by 15 bases, leaving 19 bases between them. CDR3 region: CASSLAFGRPFDLHF. The CDR3 DNA sequence: TGTGCCAGCAGCTTAGCATTTGGCAGGCCGTTTGACCTCCACTTT.

This sequence joins TRBV4-1 and TRBJ2-3; 8 positions agree with TRBD2. The junction had 16 bases not matched to a gene; V was cut back by 2 bases and J by 3 bases. The CDR3 is 19 residues long. Germline V gene sequence: CDR1 MGHRA, CDR2 YSYEKL. DNA for the CDR3: TGCGCCAGCAGCCAAAAAGTCCTCCGGGGGGGGCTGGGAACAGATACGCAGTATTTT. This codes for CASSQKVLRGGLGTDTQYF.

Only a few counts were recorded for this clone. The rearrangement links TRBV28 to TRBJ2-5; 10 bases line up with TRBD2. The CDR3 length is 17 residues. Germline lookup yields CDR1 MDHEN and CDR2 SYDVKM. Unmatched junction bases numbered 13, after V lost 8 bases and J lost 1 base. In nucleotides, the CDR3 is TGTGCCAGCGGGTCTAGCGGGAGCTACTGGCGCCAAGAGACCCAGTACTTC. Its protein product is CASGSSGSYWRQETQYF.

CDR3 sequence (DNA): TGTGCCAGCAGTTACTCAGAGGGACATCAGGGAGGCTACACCTTC. Protein sequence: CASSYSEGHQGGYTF. This sequence joins TRBV6-5 and TRBJ1-2; the D gene is possibly TRBD1 (6 bases). V lost 0 bases and J 8 bases, leaving 16 bases between the germline ends. The CDR3 runs to 15 residues. Germline loops: CDR1 MNHEY, CDR2 SVGAGI.

V usage is TRBV29-1 and J usage is TRBJ1-2; D is perhaps TRBD1 (5 bases). CDR1 and CDR2 from the germline V gene are SQVTM and ANQGSEA. CDR3 length: 14 residues. V lost 4 bases and J 6 bases, leaving 18 bases between the germline ends. The CDR3 DNA sequence: TGCAGCGTTGTCCGTCTTCTGGTAGGGGATGGCTACACCTTC. This translates into CSVVRLLVGDGYTF.

The chain combines TRBV28 with TRBJ2-1, with TRBD2 matching over 8 bases. V shed 4 bases and J 4 bases; nucleotides not matched to a gene: 0. Germline lookup yields CDR1 MDHEN and CDR2 SYDVKM. The CDR3 is 13 residues long. The CDR3 coding sequence is TGTGCCAGCAGTTCTAGCGGGTACAATGAGCAGTTCTTC. Encoded protein: CASSSSGYNEQFF.

In DNA, the CDR3 is TGTGCCAGCAGCTTAAGGGATTGGCGAGCGGGAACCAATGAGCAGTTCTTC. Protein sequence: CASSLRDWRAGTNEQFF. The rearrangement joins TRBV7-3 to TRBJ2-1, with 7 bases matching TRBD2. The CDR3 contains 17 residues. Germline CDR1 SGHTA, CDR2 FQGTGA. Trimming cost V 1 base and J 6 bases; bases outside gene matches: 12.

The table lists this clone with a count of one. The same CDR3 can be traced to other DNA sequences in this sample. V and J are TRBV6-5 and TRBJ2-6; 7 bases agree with TRBD1. With 9 bases clipped from V and 2 bases from J, the junction kept 4 bases outside the gene matches. Germline V gives CDR1 MNHEY, CDR2 SVGAGI. This CDR3 is 14 amino acids long. In DNA form, the CDR3 reads TGTGCCAGTCGACAGGGTCCTGGGGCCAACGTCCTGACTTTC. Amino acid sequence: CASRQGPGANVLTF.

The chain combines TRBV4-1 with TRBJ2-5; unclear D gene. Per germline, CDR1 MGHRA and CDR2 YSYEKL. CDR3 length: 17 amino acids. With 2 bases removed from V and 1 base from J, the gap between germline ends came to 17 bases. In DNA, the CDR3 is TGCGCCAGCAGCCAAAACCTTTTCGGGTTGCTCCAAGAGACCCAGTACTTC. It translates to CASSQNLFGLLQETQYF.

The V call is TRBV5-1, the J call TRBJ2-3, with 8 bases matching TRBD2. Germline CDR1 SGHRS, CDR2 YFSETQ. This CDR3 is built from 15 residues. Trimming removed 4 bases from V and 4 bases from J; junction bases left unmatched: 8. The CDR3 DNA reads TGCGCCAGCAGCACTCAGCGGGAGACGGCAGATACGCAGTATTTT. Amino acid sequence: CASSTQRETADTQYF.

This clone was detected a few times. The V gene is TRBV7-3, the J gene TRBJ2-1; D may be TRBD1 (7 bases). The V and J ends lost 5 bases and 8 bases respectively, with 13 bases between them. The CDR3 spans 13 residues. Germline CDR1 reads SGHTA; CDR2 reads FQGTGA. Here the CDR3 DNA reads TGTGCCAGCAGCCCTCAGGGGGGCCATGAGCAGTTCTTC. It specifies CASSPQGGHEQFF.

The chain uses TRBV7-3 and TRBJ2-3; no firm D call. The germline CDR1 and CDR2 sequences are SGHTA and FQGTGA. The CDR3 spans 14 residues. V was clipped by 2 bases and J by 2 bases, with 8 bases between them. The CDR3 region has the DNA TGTGCCAGCAGCTTACGTAGATCCACAGATACGCAGTATTTT. Its protein is CASSLRRSTDTQYF.

This clone showed up just a few times. Here the CDR3 DNA reads TGCGCCAGCAGCCCGGGACAGCCTTCGACTGAAGCTTTCTTT. Encoded protein: CASSPGQPSTEAFF. This rearrangement joins TRBV5-1 to TRBJ1-1; TRBD1 agrees at 7 bases. With V trimmed by 4 bases and J by 5 bases, 8 bases remained unmatched. Germline loops: CDR1 SGHRS, CDR2 YFSETQ. This CDR3 is built from 14 residues.

The gene calls are TRBV25-1 and TRBJ2-7, with TRBD1 as a possible D gene (5 bases). Germline-derived CDR1 and CDR2 are MGHDK and SYGVNS. The CDR3 spans 15 residues. Between the trimmed V and J ends, which lost 7 bases and 5 bases, there was a span of 21 bases. DNA for the CDR3: TGTGCCAGCACCGGCAGGGATGCCAATCTTCACGAGCAGTACTTC. It translates to CASTGRDANLHEQYF.

The chain couples TRBV6-6 to TRBJ1-2; TRBD1 is a possible D gene (5 bases). CDR1 is MNHNY and CDR2 is SVGAGI in the germline V gene (reference sequence). V was trimmed by 0 bases and J by 5 bases, leaving 13 bases between them. The CDR3 spans 15 residues. Written as DNA, the CDR3 is TGTGCCAGCAGTTACTCGGCGACAGCTCCGTATGGCTACACCTTC. It is translated as CASSYSATAPYGYTF.

The chain couples TRBV29-1 to TRBJ2-5; no clear D. Germline values: CDR1 SQVTM, CDR2 ANQGSEA. V was cut by 6 bases and J by 6 bases, with 20 bases left in between. This CDR3 is 14 amino acids long. The CDR3 bases are TGCAGCGTAGACTCGGCCCGCTACGAGAAGACCCAGTACTTC. Translating it yields CSVDSARYEKTQYF.

The J gene is TRBJ2-3, the V gene TRBV15; D is ambiguous. The CDR3 runs 15 residues. Trimming shortened V by 2 bases and J by 0 bases, and 9 bases separated the two germline ends. Per the germline V gene, CDR1 is LNHNV and CDR2 is YYDKDF (reference sequence). The CDR3, as DNA: TGTGCCACCAGCAGAAGCGATTCTAGCACAGATACGCAGTATTTT. Encoded protein: CATSRSDSSTDTQYF.

This chain links TRBV2 with TRBJ1-4; a possible D gene is TRBD1 (5 bases). Deletions cut 6 bases from V and 0 bases from J, with 8 bases between. CDR1 and CDR2 from the germline V gene are SNHLY and FYNNEI. The CDR3 spans 14 residues. CDR3 coding DNA: TGTGCCAGCAGACAGGTCGCAACTAATGAAAAACTGTTTTTT. Encoded protein: CASRQVATNEKLFF.

The chain links TRBV11-2 to TRBJ1-3, with no clear D. V was trimmed by 0 bases and J by 4 bases, leaving 10 bases between them. Germline V lookup: CDR1 SGHAT, CDR2 FQNNGV. CDR3 length: 15 residues. In DNA, the CDR3 is TGTGCCAGCAGCTTAGAACGCGGAAAAGGAAACACCATATATTTT. Residues: CASSLERGKGNTIYF.

The chain combines TRBV6-5 with TRBJ1-2, with 7 bases identical to TRBD1. From germline, CDR1 is MNHEY and CDR2 SVGAGI. The CDR3 contains 13 residues. V lost 3 bases, J lost 5 bases, and 3 bases stayed unmatched. For the CDR3, the DNA is TGTGCCAGCAGTTATGGCAGGGGGTATGGCTACACCTTC. It codes for CASSYGRGYGYTF.

This clone appeared a few times. This chain links TRBV27 with TRBJ1-4; a weak D match, TRBD1 (6 bases). CDR1 and CDR2 (germline): MNHEY, SMNVEV (reference sequence). V gave up 4 bases and J gave up 3 bases, with 21 bases separating them. The CDR3 runs to 18 residues. CDR3 nucleotides: TGTGCCAGCAGTTCACTTAGGGGGTGGGGATTGCCTAATGAAAAACTGTTTTTT. Translation: CASSSLRGWGLPNEKLFF.

The gene calls are TRBV4-2 and TRBJ2-7, with D perhaps TRBD2 (6 bases). The CDR3 consists of 14 residues. The V gene's germline CDR1 is LGHNA and CDR2 YNFKEQ. The germline V and J ends were trimmed by 0 bases and 7 bases, with 13 bases remaining between them. The DNA of the CDR3 is TGTGCCAGCAGCCAAGATGGAGGGGTCGGGGAGCAGTACTTC. This gives the protein CASSQDGGVGEQYF.

This chain uses TRBV5-1 with TRBJ1-3; 7 bases are shared with TRBD1. The V and J ends lost 0 bases and 7 bases, in that order; junction bases with no gene match: 7. Germline V gives CDR1 SGHRS, CDR2 YFSETQ. This CDR3 comprises 15 residues. The CDR3 loop reads CASSLDGTVGNTIYF. The CDR3 nucleotides are TGCGCCAGCAGCTTGGACGGGACAGTAGGGAACACCATATATTTT.

This clone appeared a few times. The rearrangement links TRBV5-1 to TRBJ2-7; 11 positions agree with TRBD2. The junction had 8 bases not matched to a gene; V was cut back by 3 bases and J by 0 bases. The CDR3 has 17 residues. Germline assignment: CDR1 SGHRS and CDR2 YFSETQ. DNA for the CDR3: TGCGCCAGCAGCTCTCGGACTAGCGGGTATTTCTCCTACGAGCAGTACTTC. Its translation: CASSSRTSGYFSYEQYF.

CDR3 region: CASSLDRASETQYF. The CDR3 nucleotides are TGCGCCAGCAGTCTGGACAGGGCTAGTGAGACCCAGTACTTC. The chain couples TRBV10-2 to TRBJ2-5, with 8 bases that match TRBD1. The CDR3 contains 14 residues. The V and J ends lost 5 bases and 5 bases, in that order; junction bases with no gene match: 7. Germline V gene lookup returns CDR1 WSHSY and CDR2 SAAADI.

The chain uses TRBV6-1 and TRBJ1-2, with D perhaps matching TRBD1 (6 bases). Germline V gene lookup returns CDR1 MNHNS and CDR2 SASEGT. The V end lost 6 bases, the J end lost 4 bases, and 15 bases lay between the germline ends. The length of the CDR3 is 14 residues. CDR3 sequence: CASSYADSRYGYTF. In DNA form, the CDR3 reads TGTGCCAGCAGCTACGCGGACAGCCGCTATGGCTACACCTTC.